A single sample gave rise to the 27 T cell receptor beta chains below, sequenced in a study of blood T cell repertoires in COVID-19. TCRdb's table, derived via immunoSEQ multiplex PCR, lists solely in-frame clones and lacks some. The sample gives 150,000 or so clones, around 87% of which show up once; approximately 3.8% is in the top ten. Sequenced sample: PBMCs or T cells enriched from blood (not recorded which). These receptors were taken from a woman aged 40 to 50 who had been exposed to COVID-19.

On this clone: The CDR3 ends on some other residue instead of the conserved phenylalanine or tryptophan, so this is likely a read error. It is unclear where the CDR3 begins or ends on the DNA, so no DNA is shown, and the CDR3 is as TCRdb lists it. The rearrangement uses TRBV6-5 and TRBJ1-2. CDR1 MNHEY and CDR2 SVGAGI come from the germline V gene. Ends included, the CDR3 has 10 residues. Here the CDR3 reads CASKSPGLSI.

CDR3 DNA: TGTGCCAGCAGCCTACAGGGTCACGAGCAGTACTTC. Its translation is CASSLQGHEQYF. The gene calls are TRBV5-6 and TRBJ2-7, with a possible D match to TRBD1 (6 bases). There are 12 residues in the CDR3. Germline V gene sequence: CDR1 SGHDT, CDR2 YYEEEE. Trimming removed 4 bases from V and 5 bases from J, with 10 bases in between.

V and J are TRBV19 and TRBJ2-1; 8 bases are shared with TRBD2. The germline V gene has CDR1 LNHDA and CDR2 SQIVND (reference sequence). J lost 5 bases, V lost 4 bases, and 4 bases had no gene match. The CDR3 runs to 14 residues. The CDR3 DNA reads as TGTGCCAGTAGTAGGGGGACTAGGGACAATGAGCAGTTCTTC. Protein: CASSRGTRDNEQFF.

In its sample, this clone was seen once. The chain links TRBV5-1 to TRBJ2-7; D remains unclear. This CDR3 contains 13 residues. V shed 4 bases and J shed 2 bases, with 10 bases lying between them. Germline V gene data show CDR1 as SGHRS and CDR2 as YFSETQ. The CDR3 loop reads CASSTTETYEQYF. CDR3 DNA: TGCGCCAGCAGCACCACAGAGACCTACGAGCAGTACTTC.

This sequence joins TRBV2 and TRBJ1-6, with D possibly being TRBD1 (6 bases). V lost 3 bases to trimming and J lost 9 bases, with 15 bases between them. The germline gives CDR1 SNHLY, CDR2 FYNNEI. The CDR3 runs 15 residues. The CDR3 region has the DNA TGTGCCAGCAGTGATAATGGGGGGGGCCGTTCACCCCTCCACTTT. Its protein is CASSDNGGGRSPLHF.

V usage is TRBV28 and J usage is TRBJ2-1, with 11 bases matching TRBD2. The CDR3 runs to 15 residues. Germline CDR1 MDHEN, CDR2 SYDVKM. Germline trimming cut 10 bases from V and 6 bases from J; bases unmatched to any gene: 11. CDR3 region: CAIHSGRAKFNEQFF. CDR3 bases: TGTGCCATCCATAGCGGGAGGGCAAAATTCAATGAGCAGTTCTTC.

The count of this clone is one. CDR3 loop: CASSPRDRGFQETQYF. The CDR3 DNA follows: TGTGCCAGCAGTCCCCGGGACAGGGGGTTTCAAGAGACCCAGTACTTC. J is TRBJ2-5 and V is TRBV28; the match to TRBD1 covers 11 bases. The CDR3 length is 16 residues. Germline values: CDR1 MDHEN, CDR2 SYDVKM. V was pared by 5 bases and J by 2 bases, with 7 bases of the junction left unmatched.

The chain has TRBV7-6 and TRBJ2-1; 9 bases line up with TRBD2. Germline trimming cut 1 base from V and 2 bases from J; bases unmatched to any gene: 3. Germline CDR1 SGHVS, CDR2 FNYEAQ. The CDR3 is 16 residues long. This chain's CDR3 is CASSLEPSGAYNEQFF. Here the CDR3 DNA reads TGTGCCAGCAGCTTAGAGCCTAGCGGGGCCTACAATGAGCAGTTCTTC.

The CDR3 DNA follows: TGCGCCAGCAGCGGTGGACTAGCGGGGGCAGAGACCCAGTACTTC. Its translation is CASSGGLAGAETQYF. The chain combines TRBV5-1 with TRBJ2-5, with 13 nucleotides matching TRBD2. Germline CDR1 SGHRS, CDR2 YFSETQ. J was trimmed by 4 bases and V by 4 bases; bases with no gene match: 4. The CDR3 has 15 residues.

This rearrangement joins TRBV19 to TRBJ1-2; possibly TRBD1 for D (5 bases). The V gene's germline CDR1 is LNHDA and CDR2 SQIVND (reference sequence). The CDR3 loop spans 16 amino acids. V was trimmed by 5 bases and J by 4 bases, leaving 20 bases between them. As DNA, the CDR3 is TGTGCCAGTAGTCCCCAGACAGCCGTACCCCTCTATGGCTACACCTTC. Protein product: CASSPQTAVPLYGYTF.

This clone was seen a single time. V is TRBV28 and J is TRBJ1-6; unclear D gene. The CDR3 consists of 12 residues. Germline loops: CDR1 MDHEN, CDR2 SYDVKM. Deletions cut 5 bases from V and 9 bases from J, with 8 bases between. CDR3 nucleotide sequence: TGTGCCAGCAGTCTCTCGGGTTCACCCCTCCACTTT. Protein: CASSLSGSPLHF.

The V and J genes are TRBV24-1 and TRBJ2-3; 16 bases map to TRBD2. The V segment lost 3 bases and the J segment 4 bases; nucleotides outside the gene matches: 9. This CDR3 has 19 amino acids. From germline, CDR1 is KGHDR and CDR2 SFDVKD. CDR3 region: CATSDAGTSGGAGADTQYF. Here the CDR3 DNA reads TGTGCCACCAGTGATGCTGGGACTAGCGGGGGGGCCGGGGCAGATACGCAGTATTTT.

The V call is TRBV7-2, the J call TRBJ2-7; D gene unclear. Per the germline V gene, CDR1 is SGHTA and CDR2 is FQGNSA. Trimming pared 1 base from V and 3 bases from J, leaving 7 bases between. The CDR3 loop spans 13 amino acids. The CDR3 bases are TGTGCCAGCAGCTTAGGGAGCAACTACGAGCAGTACTTC. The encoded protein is CASSLGSNYEQYF.

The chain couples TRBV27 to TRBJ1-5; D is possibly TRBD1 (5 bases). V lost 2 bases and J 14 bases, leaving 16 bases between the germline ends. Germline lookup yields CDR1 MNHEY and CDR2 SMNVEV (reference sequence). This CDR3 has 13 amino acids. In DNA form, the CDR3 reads TGTGCCAGCAGTTTAGTCGCAGGGTCCCCGGAGCATTTT. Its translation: CASSLVAGSPEHF.

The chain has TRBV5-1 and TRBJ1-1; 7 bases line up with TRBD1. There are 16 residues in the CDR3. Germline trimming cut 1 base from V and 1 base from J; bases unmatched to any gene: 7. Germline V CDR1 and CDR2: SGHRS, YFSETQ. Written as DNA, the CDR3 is TGCGCCAGCAGCTTGTGGTATCAGGGGGGGAACACTGAAGCTTTCTTT. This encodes CASSLWYQGGNTEAFF.

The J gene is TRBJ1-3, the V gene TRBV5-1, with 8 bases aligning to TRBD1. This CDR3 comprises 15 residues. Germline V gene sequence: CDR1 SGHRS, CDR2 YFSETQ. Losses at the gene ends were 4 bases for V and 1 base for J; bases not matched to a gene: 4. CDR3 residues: CASSQQGGSGNTIYF. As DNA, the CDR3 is TGCGCCAGCAGCCAACAGGGGGGATCTGGAAACACCATATATTTT.

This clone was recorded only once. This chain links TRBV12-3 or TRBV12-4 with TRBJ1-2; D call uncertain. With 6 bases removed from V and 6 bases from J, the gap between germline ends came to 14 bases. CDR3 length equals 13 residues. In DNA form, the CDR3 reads TGTGCCAGCAGCCTCTGGAGTGCTGATGGCTACACCTTC. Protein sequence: CASSLWSADGYTF.

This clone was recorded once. For the CDR3, the DNA is TGTGCCAGCATAAAGGGGGGGTTGGACACTGAAGCTTTCTTT. Protein product: CASIKGGLDTEAFF. This sequence joins TRBV7-9 and TRBJ1-1; the D gene is possibly TRBD1 (6 bases). Trimming stripped 7 bases from V and 3 bases from J, with 15 bases between. Germline values: CDR1 SEHNR, CDR2 FQNEAQ (reference sequence). The CDR3 length is 14 residues.

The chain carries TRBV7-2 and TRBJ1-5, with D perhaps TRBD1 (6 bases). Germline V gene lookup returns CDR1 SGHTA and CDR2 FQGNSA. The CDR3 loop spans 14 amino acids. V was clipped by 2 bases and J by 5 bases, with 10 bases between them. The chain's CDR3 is CASSLLKGDQPQHF. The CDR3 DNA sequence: TGTGCCAGCAGCTTATTAAAGGGGGATCAGCCCCAGCATTTT.

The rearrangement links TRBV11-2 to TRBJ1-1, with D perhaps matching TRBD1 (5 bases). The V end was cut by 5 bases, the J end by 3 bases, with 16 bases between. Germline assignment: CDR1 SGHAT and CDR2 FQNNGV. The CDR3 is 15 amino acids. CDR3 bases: TGTGCCAGCAGCCCCCGGAAGACGGGGGACACTGAAGCTTTCTTT. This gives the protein CASSPRKTGDTEAFF.

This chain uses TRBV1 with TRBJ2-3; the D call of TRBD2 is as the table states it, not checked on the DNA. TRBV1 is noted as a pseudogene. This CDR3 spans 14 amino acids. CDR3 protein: CTSSQLEGTDTQYF. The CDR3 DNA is TGCACCAGCAGCCAACTAGAAGGCACAGATACGCAGTATTTT.

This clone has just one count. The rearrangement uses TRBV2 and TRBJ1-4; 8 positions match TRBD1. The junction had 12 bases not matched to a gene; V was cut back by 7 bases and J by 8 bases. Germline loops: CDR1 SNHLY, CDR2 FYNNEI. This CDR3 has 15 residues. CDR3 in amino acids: CASIKGAGTGEKLFF. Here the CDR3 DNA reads TGTGCCAGCATTAAGGGGGCCGGGACAGGCGAAAAACTGTTTTTT.

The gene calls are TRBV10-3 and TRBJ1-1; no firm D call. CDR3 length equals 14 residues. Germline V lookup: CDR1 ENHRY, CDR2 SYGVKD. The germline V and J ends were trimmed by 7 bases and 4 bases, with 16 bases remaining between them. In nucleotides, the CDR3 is TGTGCCATCACCCCGTCTACGGAGGGCACTGAAGCTTTCTTT. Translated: CAITPSTEGTEAFF.

This CDR3 reads CASSLDYRGQSDTEAFF. Here the CDR3 DNA reads TGCGCCAGCAGCTTAGATTACAGGGGGCAATCAGACACTGAAGCTTTCTTT. The rearrangement joins TRBV5-1 to TRBJ1-1, with TRBD1 matching 9 bases. The CDR3 is 17 amino acids. The germline gives CDR1 SGHRS, CDR2 YFSETQ. With V trimmed by 2 bases and J by 3 bases, 11 bases remained unmatched. The whole variable domain, filled in from reference TRBV5-1 and TRBJ1-1, reads KAGVTQTPRYLIKTRGQQVTLSCSPISGHRSVSWYQQTPGQGLQFLFEYFSETQRNKGNFPGRFSGRQFSNSRSEMNVSTLELGDSALYLCASSLDYRGQSDTEAFFGQGTRLTVV.

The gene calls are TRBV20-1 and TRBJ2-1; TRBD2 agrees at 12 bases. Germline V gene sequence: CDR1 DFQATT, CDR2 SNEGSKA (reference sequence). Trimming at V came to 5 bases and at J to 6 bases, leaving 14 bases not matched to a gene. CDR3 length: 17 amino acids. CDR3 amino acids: CSARGLAGPSKINEQFF. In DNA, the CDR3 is TGCAGTGCTCGTGGACTAGCGGGACCTTCGAAGATCAATGAGCAGTTCTTC.

CDR3 in amino acids: CASSPNAAGNYGYTF. The DNA of the CDR3 is TGTGCCAGCAGCCCCAATGCGGCGGGGAACTATGGCTACACCTTC. This rearrangement joins TRBV7-6 to TRBJ1-2; D unclear. The CDR3 has 15 residues. The V gene's germline CDR1 is SGHVS and CDR2 FNYEAQ. V was cut by 5 bases and J by 2 bases, with 15 bases left in between.

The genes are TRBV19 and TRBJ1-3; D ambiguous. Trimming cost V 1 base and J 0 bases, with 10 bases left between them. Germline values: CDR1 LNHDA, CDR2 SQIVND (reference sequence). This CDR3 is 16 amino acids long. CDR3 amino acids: CASSIGSGSSGNTIYF. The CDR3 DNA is TGTGCCAGTAGTATAGGATCGGGGAGCTCTGGAAACACCATATATTTT.